This T cell receptor beta chain was captured in a study of shared clonotypes between healthy human individuals. Study in general: Per donor, CD8 memory used one plate, CD8 naive used two, CD4 memory used three and CD4 naive used three.

The assay was immunoSEQ multiplex PCR, and TCRdb's table has in-frame clones only and misses some. The sample records roughly 1,500,000 clones, about 98.5% being singletons. The germline V and J ends were trimmed by 7 bases and 0 bases, with 12 bases remaining between them. CDR3 length: 14 amino acids. Looked up from germline, CDR1 is SGHRS and CDR2 is YFSETQ. Participating donors were healthy, HIV-negative adults free of recent acute infections or vaccinations. Every donor was a Caucasian adult from Nashville, Tennessee. V is TRBV5-1 and J is TRBJ2-3, with D tentatively TRBD1 (5 bases). The material sequenced was naive CD4+ T cells sorted from blood. Sample subset: CD45RA+ positively selected. The receptor comes from a young man in good health. The CDR3 region has the DNA TGCGCCAGCCGAAGGGGAATAAGCACAGATACGCAGTATTTT. Protein product: CASRRGISTDTQYF. Full variable domain (outside the CDR3, taken from reference TRBV5-1 and TRBJ2-3): KAGVTQTPRYLIKTRGQQVTLSCSPISGHRSVSWYQQTPGQGLQFLFEYFSETQRNKGNFPGRFSGRQFSNSRSEMNVSTLELGDSALYLCASRRGISTDTQYFGPGTRLTVL.